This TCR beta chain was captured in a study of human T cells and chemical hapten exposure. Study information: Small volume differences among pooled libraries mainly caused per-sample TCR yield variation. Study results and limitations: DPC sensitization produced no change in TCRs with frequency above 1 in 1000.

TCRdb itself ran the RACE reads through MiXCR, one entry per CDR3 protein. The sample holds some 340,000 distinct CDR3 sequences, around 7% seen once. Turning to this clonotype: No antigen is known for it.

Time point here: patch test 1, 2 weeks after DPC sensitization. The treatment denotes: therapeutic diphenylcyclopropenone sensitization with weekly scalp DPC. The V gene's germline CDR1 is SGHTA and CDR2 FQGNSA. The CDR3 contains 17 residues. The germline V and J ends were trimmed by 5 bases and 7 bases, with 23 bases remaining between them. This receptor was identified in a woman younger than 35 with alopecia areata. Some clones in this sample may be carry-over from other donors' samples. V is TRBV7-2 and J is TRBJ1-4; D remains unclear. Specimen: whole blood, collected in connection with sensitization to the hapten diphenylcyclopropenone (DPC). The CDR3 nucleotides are TGTGCCAGCAGCCCAACCTTGAACGACGGCTGGGGTGAAAAACTGTTTTTT. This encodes CASSPTLNDGWGEKLFF. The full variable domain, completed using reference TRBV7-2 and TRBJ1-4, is GAGVSQSPSNKVTEKGKDVELRCDPISGHTALYWYRQSLGQGLEFLIYFQGNSAPDKSGLPSDRFSAERTGGSVSTLTIQRTQQEDSAVYLCASSPTLNDGWGEKLFFGSGTQLSVL.